This T cell receptor beta chain was identified in a study of blood T cells in healthy people across ages. In the study overall: Capturing about one barcoded beta molecule per two T cells was achieved by template switching.

CDR1 and CDR2 (germline): WNHNN, SYGVQD (reference sequence). The CDR3 extends over 13 amino acids. Trimming removed 2 bases from V and 5 bases from J, with 7 bases in between. This clonotype has only a few counts. The antigen remains unidentified. The use of a sample-barcoded 5' primer and a J-beta primer mix characterized a second PCR of roughly 6 to 11 cycles. Every sample gave at least 2.5 million paired-end reads containing CDR3. Each CDR3 protein is one row after TCRdb ran MiXCR on the 5' RACE reads. Of around 1,500,000 distinct CDR3 sequences listed, roughly 30% were seen once; the top ten hold 7% to 9%. Notes on the study in general: Underestimates were what the diversity estimates from one million T cells were considered to be.

The sample was blood. This TCR derives from a woman younger than 45 in good health. V usage is TRBV10-1 and J usage is TRBJ1-5; no firm D call. Here the CDR3 DNA reads TGCGCCAGCAGTGAGCCCCTCCATCAGCCCCAGCATTTT. Translating gives CASSEPLHQPQHF.